The 6 T cell receptor beta chains below come from one sample, sequenced in a study of shared clonotypes between healthy human individuals. Measured with immunoSEQ multiplex PCR; TCRdb has only the in-frame clones, and not every one. The table shows about 500,000 clones, with around 77% occurring only once. The sample taken for sequencing was PBMCs. Source of these receptors: a woman aged 40-49 years in good health. Some clones in this sample may be carry-over from other donors' samples.

The chain uses TRBV9 and TRBJ2-2, with 11 nucleotides matching TRBD2. Per the germline V gene, CDR1 is SGDLS and CDR2 is YYNGEE. The CDR3 is made up of 16 amino acids. The V segment lost 4 bases and the J segment 7 bases; nucleotides outside the gene matches: 9. CDR3 sequence (DNA): TGTGCCAGCAGCCCCCGAACTAGCGGGAGATTCGGGGAGCTGTTTTTT. Translated, it gives CASSPRTSGRFGELFF.

The rearrangement links TRBV4-2 to TRBJ1-5; D perhaps matches TRBD1 (6 bases). Trimming removed 4 bases at V and 11 bases at J, with 15 bases between. Germline V gene data show CDR1 as LGHNA and CDR2 as YNFKEQ. The CDR3 is 13 residues long. The CDR3 coding sequence is TGTGCCAGCAGCCGGGGGGCTCCTTCGACCCAGCATTTT. This codes for CASSRGAPSTQHF.

V gene TRBV7-9 combines with J gene TRBJ2-3; D is undetermined. CDR1 and CDR2 from the germline V gene are SEHNR and FQNEAQ (reference sequence). The CDR3 covers 12 residues. V was cut by 5 bases and J by 4 bases, with 7 bases left in between. The CDR3 DNA reads TGTGCCAGCAGCCAAAGGGCAGATACGCAGTATTTT. Its translation: CASSQRADTQYF.

The chain links TRBV7-2 to TRBJ1-5, with a weak D call TRBD1 (6 bases). V was cut by 4 bases and J by 5 bases, with 9 bases left in between. Germline loops: CDR1 SGHTA, CDR2 FQGNSA. This CDR3 has 13 amino acids. CDR3 in DNA: TGTGCCAGCAGCTCGGACAGAGATCAGCCCCAGCATTTT. This gives the protein CASSSDRDQPQHF.

This clone occurred a few times. This sequence joins TRBV4-2 and TRBJ2-2; 11 bases line up with TRBD2. The CDR3 has 18 residues. Germline V gene sequence: CDR1 LGHNA, CDR2 YNFKEQ. Germline trimming cut 4 bases from V and 2 bases from J; bases unmatched to any gene: 9. The CDR3 DNA reads TGTGCCAGCAGCCTCCACCCCCTAGCGGGAGGAAACACCGGGGAGCTGTTTTTT. It yields the protein CASSLHPLAGGNTGELFF.

This clone was picked up many times. Other DNA variants within this sample encode the same CDR3. This chain uses TRBV5-1 with TRBJ1-1; D is possibly TRBD1 (5 bases). The V and J ends lost 2 bases and 4 bases respectively, with 9 bases between them. The CDR3 spans 13 residues. Germline V gene lookup returns CDR1 SGHRS and CDR2 YFSETQ. CDR3: CASSLRGGTEAFF. The CDR3 region has the DNA TGCGCCAGCAGCTTAAGGGGTGGCACTGAAGCTTTCTTT. Supplemented by reference TRBV5-1 and TRBJ1-1, the full variable domain reads KAGVTQTPRYLIKTRGQQVTLSCSPISGHRSVSWYQQTPGQGLQFLFEYFSETQRNKGNFPGRFSGRQFSNSRSEMNVSTLELGDSALYLCASSLRGGTEAFFGQGTRLTVV.